This TCR beta chain was sequenced for a study of blood T cell repertoires in COVID-19. Study overall: Acute and convalescent COVID-19 samples came from the United States, Italy and Spain. Sources were T cells, B-cell-depleted T cells, or PBMCs; the material itself was cDNA or gDNA.

Assay: immunoSEQ multiplex PCR; the TCRdb copy retains only in-frame clones and omits some. The profile covers about 250,000 clones, with 80% to 90% appearing a single time and 1.5% to 2% taken by the ten largest. CDR1 and CDR2 (germline): MNHEY, SVGEGT. The junction had 4 bases not matched to a gene; V was cut back by 5 bases and J by 1 base. The CDR3 sequence is 14 residues long. Researchers sorted participants into cohorts using their self-reported clinical history. Recovered Cohort 3 donors showed two negative PCRs, clearance, or symptom resolution. The sequencing sample was made of PBMCs or T cells enriched from blood (not recorded which). The chain recombines TRBV6-2 or TRBV6-3 with TRBJ2-7; 8 nucleotides match TRBD2. This TCR came from a man aged 40-55 years who had recovered from COVID-19. For the CDR3, the DNA is TGTGCCAGCAGTCCGAGCGGGGGATCCTACGAGCAGTACTTC. This gives the protein CASSPSGGSYEQYF.